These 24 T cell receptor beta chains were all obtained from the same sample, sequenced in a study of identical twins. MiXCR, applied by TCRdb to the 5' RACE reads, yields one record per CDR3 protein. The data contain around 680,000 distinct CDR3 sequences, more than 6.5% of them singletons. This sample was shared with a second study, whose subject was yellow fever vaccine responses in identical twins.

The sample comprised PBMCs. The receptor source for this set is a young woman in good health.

The CDR3 DNA sequence: TGCAGTGCCAATAGACTAGCGGGAGGACACGAGCAGTACTTC. It encodes CSANRLAGGHEQYF. This chain uses TRBV20-1 with TRBJ2-7; 13 bases match TRBD2. Germline CDR1 DFQATT, CDR2 SNEGSKA (reference sequence). The CDR3 is 14 amino acids. V was clipped by 6 bases and J by 5 bases; unmatched bases: 7.

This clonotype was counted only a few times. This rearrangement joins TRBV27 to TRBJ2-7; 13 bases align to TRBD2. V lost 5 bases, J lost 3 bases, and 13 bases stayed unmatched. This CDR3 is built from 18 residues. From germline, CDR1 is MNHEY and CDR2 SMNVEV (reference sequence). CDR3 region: CASSKGTGLAGEGYEQYF. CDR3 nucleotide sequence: TGTGCCAGCAGTAAGGGGACCGGACTAGCGGGAGAGGGCTACGAGCAGTACTTC.

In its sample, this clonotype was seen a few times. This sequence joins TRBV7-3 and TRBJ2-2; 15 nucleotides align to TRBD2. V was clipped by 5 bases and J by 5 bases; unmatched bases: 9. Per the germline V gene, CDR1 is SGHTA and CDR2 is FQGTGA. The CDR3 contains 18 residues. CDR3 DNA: TGTGCCAGCAGCCCAAGGACTAGCGGGGGGGAAAAGACCGGGGAGCTGTTTTTT. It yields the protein CASSPRTSGGEKTGELFF.

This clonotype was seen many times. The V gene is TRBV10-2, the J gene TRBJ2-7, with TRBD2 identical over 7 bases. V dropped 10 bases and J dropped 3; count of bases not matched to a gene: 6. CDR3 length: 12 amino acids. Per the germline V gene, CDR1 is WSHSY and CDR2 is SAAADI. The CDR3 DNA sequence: TGCGCCACCAGGGAGGGATACTACGAGCAGTACTTC. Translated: CATREGYYEQYF.

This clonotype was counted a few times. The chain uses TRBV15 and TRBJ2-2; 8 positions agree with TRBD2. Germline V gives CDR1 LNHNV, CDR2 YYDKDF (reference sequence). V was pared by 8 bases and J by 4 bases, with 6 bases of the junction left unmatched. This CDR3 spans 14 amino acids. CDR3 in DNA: TGTGCCACCCGGGGGGGTCGAGTCACCGGGGAGCTGTTTTTT. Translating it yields CATRGGRVTGELFF.

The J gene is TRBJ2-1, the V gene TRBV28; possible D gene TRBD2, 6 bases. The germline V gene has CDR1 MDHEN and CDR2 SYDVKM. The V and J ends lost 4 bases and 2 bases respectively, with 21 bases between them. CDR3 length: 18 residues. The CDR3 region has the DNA TGTGCCAGCAGTTCGGGGTCGTCCGGGAGTCTCCCCTACAATGAGCAGTTCTTC. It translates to CASSSGSSGSLPYNEQFF.

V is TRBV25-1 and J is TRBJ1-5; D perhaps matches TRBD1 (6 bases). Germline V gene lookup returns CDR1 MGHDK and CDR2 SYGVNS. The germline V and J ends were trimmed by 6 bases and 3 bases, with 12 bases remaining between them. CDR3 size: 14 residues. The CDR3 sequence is CASRGAGDNQPQHF. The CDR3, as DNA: TGTGCCAGCAGGGGGGCTGGGGACAATCAGCCCCAGCATTTT.

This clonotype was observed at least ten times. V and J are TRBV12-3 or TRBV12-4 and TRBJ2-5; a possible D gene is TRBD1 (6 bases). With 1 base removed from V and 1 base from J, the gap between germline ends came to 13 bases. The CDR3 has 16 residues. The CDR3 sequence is CASSLGGQRPQETQYF. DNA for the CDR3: TGTGCCAGCAGTTTAGGGGGGCAGAGACCCCAAGAGACCCAGTACTTC.

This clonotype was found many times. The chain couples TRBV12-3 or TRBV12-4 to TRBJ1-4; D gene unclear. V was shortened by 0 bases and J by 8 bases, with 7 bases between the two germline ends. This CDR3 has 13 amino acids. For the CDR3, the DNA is TGTGCCAGCAGTTTAGCTAGGGAGGAAAAACTGTTTTTT. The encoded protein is CASSLAREEKLFF.

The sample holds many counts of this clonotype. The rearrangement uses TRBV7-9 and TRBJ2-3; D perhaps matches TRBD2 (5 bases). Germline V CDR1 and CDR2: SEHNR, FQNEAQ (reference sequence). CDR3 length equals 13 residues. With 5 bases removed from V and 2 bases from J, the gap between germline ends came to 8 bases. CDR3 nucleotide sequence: TGTGCCAGCAGCCAGCGGTCCACAGATACGCAGTATTTT. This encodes CASSQRSTDTQYF.

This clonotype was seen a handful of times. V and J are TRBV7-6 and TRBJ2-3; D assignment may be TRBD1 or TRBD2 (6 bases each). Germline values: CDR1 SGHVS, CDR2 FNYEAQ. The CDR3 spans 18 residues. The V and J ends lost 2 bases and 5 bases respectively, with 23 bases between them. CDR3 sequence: CASSLFPVGGIGGDTQYF. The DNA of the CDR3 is TGTGCCAGCAGCTTATTCCCAGTAGGCGGGATAGGGGGAGATACGCAGTATTTT.

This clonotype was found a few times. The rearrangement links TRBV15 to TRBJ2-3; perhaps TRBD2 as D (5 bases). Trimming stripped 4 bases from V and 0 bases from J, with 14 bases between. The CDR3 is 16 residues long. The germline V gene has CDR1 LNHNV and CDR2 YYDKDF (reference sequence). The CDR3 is CATSTGGGPSTDTQYF. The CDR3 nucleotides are TGTGCCACCAGCACCGGTGGAGGCCCTAGCACAGATACGCAGTATTTT.

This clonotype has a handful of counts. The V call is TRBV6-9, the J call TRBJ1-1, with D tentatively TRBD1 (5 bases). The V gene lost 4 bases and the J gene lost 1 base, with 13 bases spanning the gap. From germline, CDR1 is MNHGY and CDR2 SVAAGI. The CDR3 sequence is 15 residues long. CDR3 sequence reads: CASSSPGEANTEAFF. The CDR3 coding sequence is TGTGCCAGCAGTTCCCCGGGGGAGGCGAACACTGAAGCTTTCTTT.

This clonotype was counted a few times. The CDR3 here is CASSLWAGTTYEQYF. The CDR3 nucleotides read TGCGCCAGCAGCTTGTGGGCGGGAACTACCTACGAGCAGTACTTC. V gene TRBV5-1 combines with J gene TRBJ2-7, with TRBD2 as a possible D gene (6 bases). V lost 1 base and J 2 bases, leaving 13 bases between the germline ends. Germline lookup yields CDR1 SGHRS and CDR2 YFSETQ. The CDR3 runs to 15 residues.

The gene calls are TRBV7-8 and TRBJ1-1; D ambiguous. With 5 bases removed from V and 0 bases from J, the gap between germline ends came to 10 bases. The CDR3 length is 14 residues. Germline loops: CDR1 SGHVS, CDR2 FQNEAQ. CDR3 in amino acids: CASSRTVLNTEAFF. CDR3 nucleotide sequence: TGTGCCAGCAGCCGGACGGTCCTGAACACTGAAGCTTTCTTT.

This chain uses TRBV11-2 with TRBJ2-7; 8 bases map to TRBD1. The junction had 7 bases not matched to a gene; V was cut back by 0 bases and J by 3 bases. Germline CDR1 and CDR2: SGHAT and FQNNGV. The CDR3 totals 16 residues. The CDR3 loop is CASSLDPGTGNYEQYF. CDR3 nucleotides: TGTGCCAGCAGCTTAGACCCCGGGACAGGAAACTACGAGCAGTACTTC.

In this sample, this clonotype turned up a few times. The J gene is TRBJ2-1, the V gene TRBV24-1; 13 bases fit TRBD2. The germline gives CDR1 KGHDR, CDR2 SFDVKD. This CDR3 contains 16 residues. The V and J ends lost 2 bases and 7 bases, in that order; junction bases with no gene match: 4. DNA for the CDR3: TGTGCCACCAGTGATTCCCCGACTAGCGGGAGGAATGAGCAGTTCTTC. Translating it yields CATSDSPTSGRNEQFF.

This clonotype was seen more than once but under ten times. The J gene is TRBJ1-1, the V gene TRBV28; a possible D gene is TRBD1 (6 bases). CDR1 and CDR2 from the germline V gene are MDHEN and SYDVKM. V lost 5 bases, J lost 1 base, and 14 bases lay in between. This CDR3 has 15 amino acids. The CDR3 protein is CASSPPGTSNTEAFF. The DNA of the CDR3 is TGTGCCAGCAGTCCCCCCGGGACATCGAACACTGAAGCTTTCTTT.

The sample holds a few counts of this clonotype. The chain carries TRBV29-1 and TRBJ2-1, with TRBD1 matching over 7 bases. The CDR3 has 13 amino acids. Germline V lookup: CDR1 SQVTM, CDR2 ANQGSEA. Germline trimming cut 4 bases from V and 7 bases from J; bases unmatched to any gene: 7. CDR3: CSVGRDSPNEQFF. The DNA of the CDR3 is TGCAGCGTTGGTCGGGACAGCCCTAATGAGCAGTTCTTC.

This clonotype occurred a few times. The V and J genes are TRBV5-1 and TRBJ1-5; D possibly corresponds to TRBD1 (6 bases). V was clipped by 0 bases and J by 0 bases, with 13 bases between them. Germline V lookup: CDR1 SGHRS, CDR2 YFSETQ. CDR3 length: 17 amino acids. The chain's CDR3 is CASSLAGGAYSNQPQHF. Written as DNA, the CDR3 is TGCGCCAGCAGCTTGGCCGGGGGCGCGTATAGCAATCAGCCCCAGCATTTT.

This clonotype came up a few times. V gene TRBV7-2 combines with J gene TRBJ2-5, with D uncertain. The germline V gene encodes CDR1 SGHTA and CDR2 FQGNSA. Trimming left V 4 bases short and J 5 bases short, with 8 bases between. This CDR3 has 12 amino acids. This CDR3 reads CASSSHAETQYF. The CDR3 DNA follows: TGTGCCAGCAGCTCCCACGCGGAGACCCAGTACTTC.

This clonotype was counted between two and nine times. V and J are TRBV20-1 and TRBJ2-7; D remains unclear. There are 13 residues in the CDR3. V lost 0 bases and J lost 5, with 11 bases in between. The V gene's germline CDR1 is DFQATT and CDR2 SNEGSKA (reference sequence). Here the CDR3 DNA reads TGCAGTGCTAGAGATTTACAGCGCGACGAGCAGTACTTC. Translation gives CSARDLQRDEQYF.

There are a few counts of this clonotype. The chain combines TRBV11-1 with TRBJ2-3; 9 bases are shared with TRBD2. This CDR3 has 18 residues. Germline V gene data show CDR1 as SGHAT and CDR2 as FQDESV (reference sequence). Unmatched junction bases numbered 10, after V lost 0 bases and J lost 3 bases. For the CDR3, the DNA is TGTGCCAGCAGCTTAGCGGGACTAGCTGGGCCCTCTACAGATACGCAGTATTTT. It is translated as CASSLAGLAGPSTDTQYF.

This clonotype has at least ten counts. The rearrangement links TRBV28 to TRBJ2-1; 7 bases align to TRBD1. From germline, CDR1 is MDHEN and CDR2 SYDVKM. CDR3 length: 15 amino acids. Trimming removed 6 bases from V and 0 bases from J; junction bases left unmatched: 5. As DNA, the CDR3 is TGTGCCAGCAGGGTAAGGGGGCTCTCCTACAATGAGCAGTTCTTC. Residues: CASRVRGLSYNEQFF.